The entry below gives a single TCR beta chain sequence along with its context. Its target is unknown. Produced via immunoSEQ multiplex PCR; TCRdb's table is partial and in-frame only. The data contain tens of thousands of clones, roughly 96% of them seen just once; the ten biggest clones take up 0.75% to 1%. This specimen comes from a study of T cell clonotyping in hematopoietic cell transplantation. Notes on the study in general: Recipient TCR diversity dropped after transplant; expanded clonotypes rose from day 30 to 180. At the given depth, recipient repertoires were over 97% de novo clonotypes. Cells were unsorted, so CD4 and CD8 contributions were not separated. Higher Inverse Simpson Index values in graft donor and pretransplant recipient predicted broader posttransplant TCR diversity.

The germline CDR1 and CDR2 sequences are MNHEY and SVGAGI. The length of the CDR3 is 15 residues. Trimming pared 2 bases from V and 5 bases from J, leaving 15 bases between. V and J are TRBV6-5 and TRBJ2-5; D tentatively reads TRBD1 or TRBD2 (5 bases each). The source material was peripheral blood mononuclear cells. The source of this sequence is a man aged 25 to 40 in good health. Some clones in this sample may be carry-over from other donors' samples. The CDR3 spells CASSYASGTGETQYF. The DNA for the CDR3 is TGTGCCAGCAGTTACGCCTCCGGGACGGGGGAGACCCAGTACTTC.